These 13 T cell receptor beta chains originate from one sample sequenced in a study of T cell changes during pregnancy in multiple sclerosis. Method: immunoSEQ multiplex PCR; TCRdb's copy keeps in-frame clones and lacks some. This table has 60,000 to 85,000 clones, under 95% appearing once. The sequences come from peripheral blood, collected in the second trimester of pregnancy. These receptors were collected from a female donor in good health, enrolled as a control in a pregnancy study.

V is TRBV29-1 and J is TRBJ2-3, with TRBD2 identical over 7 bases. This CDR3 is built from 14 residues. Germline V CDR1 and CDR2: SQVTM, ANQGSEA. The V and J ends lost 2 bases and 3 bases, in that order; junction bases with no gene match: 5. Here the CDR3 DNA reads TGCAGCGTTGAATCAAGCGGGGAAACAGATACGCAGTATTTT. Its translation: CSVESSGETDTQYF.

V usage is TRBV5-4 and J usage is TRBJ1-2; no reliable D call. V was cut by 4 bases and J by 8 bases, with 15 bases left in between. The CDR3 loop spans 13 amino acids. The germline gives CDR1 SGHNT, CDR2 YYREEE (reference sequence). The DNA for the CDR3 is TGTGCCAGCAGCCTAGACCCTACCAGAGGCTACACCTTC. Residues: CASSLDPTRGYTF. The complete variable domain, with remaining parts taken from reference TRBV5-4 and TRBJ1-2, reads ETGVTQSPTHLIKTRGQQVTLRCSSQSGHNTVSWYQQALGQGPQFIFQYYREEENGRGNFPPRFSGLQFPNYSSELNVNALELDDSALYLCASSLDPTRGYTFGSGTRLTVV.

This clone was seen just once. The chain recombines TRBV6-1 with TRBJ2-2; tentatively, D is TRBD2 (6 bases). Germline CDR1 and CDR2: MNHNS and SASEGT. V was pared by 1 base and J by 7 bases, with 13 bases between. The CDR3 has 15 amino acids. This CDR3 reads CASSEEGSGYGELFF. CDR3 coding DNA: TGTGCCAGCAGTGAAGAGGGTAGCGGATACGGGGAGCTGTTTTTT.

The rearrangement joins TRBV7-2 to TRBJ2-1; the match to TRBD2 covers 8 bases. Germline loops: CDR1 SGHTA, CDR2 FQGNSA. The CDR3 contains 17 residues. Trimming cost V 4 bases and J 5 bases; bases outside gene matches: 13. CDR3 DNA: TGTGCCAGCAGCTCCCCCCGCCCGGGACTAGTCAACAATGAGCAGTTCTTC. Translation gives CASSSPRPGLVNNEQFF.

The rearrangement links TRBV5-1 to TRBJ2-1; TRBD1 is a possible D gene (5 bases). The V end was cut by 0 bases, the J end by 6 bases, with 13 bases between. Germline V gene data show CDR1 as SGHRS and CDR2 as YFSETQ. This CDR3 spans 15 amino acids. Here the CDR3 DNA reads TGCGCCAGCAGCTTGGTCAGGGTTGTTCCCAATGAGCAGTTCTTC. This sequence encodes CASSLVRVVPNEQFF.

The chain couples TRBV5-1 to TRBJ1-5; a possible D gene is TRBD1 (6 bases). This CDR3 is built from 16 residues. Germline V gene data show CDR1 as SGHRS and CDR2 as YFSETQ. V lost 0 bases and J 0 bases, leaving 10 bases between the germline ends. For the CDR3, the DNA is TGCGCCAGCAGCTTGGAGGGGGGGGGTAGCAATCAGCCCCAGCATTTT. It translates to CASSLEGGGSNQPQHF.

This chain links TRBV5-1 with TRBJ2-7, with 11 bases identical to TRBD2. V dropped 4 bases and J dropped 6; count of bases not matched to a gene: 3. The CDR3 totals 13 residues. Germline V gene lookup returns CDR1 SGHRS and CDR2 YFSETQ. CDR3 in amino acids: CASSPGTSGEQYF. CDR3 nucleotides: TGCGCCAGCAGCCCCGGGACTAGCGGCGAGCAGTACTTC.

CDR3 loop: CASSLTPPGDQPQHF. CDR3 sequence (DNA): TGTGCCAGCAGCCTGACACCCCCAGGGGATCAGCCCCAGCATTTT. The J gene is TRBJ1-5, the V gene TRBV5-5, with D possibly being TRBD1 (6 bases). CDR1 and CDR2 (germline): SGHKS, YYEKEE (reference sequence). The CDR3 extends over 15 amino acids. Deletions cut 4 bases from V and 5 bases from J, with 16 bases between.

The V call is TRBV6-5, the J call TRBJ1-1; tentative D call: TRBD1 (5 bases). Per the germline V gene, CDR1 is MNHEY and CDR2 is SVGAGI. The ends were cut back, 6 bases at V and 1 base at J, with 9 bases in the middle. The CDR3 extends over 13 amino acids. The CDR3 loop is CASRRQRNTEAFF. The CDR3 nucleotides read TGTGCCAGCAGGAGACAGCGGAACACTGAAGCTTTCTTT.

The chain recombines TRBV2 with TRBJ2-7, with D perhaps TRBD1 (6 bases). Germline V CDR1 and CDR2: SNHLY, FYNNEI. Trimming removed 7 bases at V and 4 bases at J, with 20 bases between. The CDR3 has 15 amino acids. For the CDR3, the DNA is TGTGCCAGCACATCCTCCCCGGGACAAATATACGAGCAGTACTTC. Translation gives CASTSSPGQIYEQYF.

The gene calls are TRBV1 and TRBJ2-5; the table's D call, TRBD2, has no DNA check behind it. TRBV1 is a pseudogene segment. The length of the CDR3 is 14 residues. CDR3 loop: CTSRGTSGRETQYF. DNA of the CDR3: TGCACCAGCAGAGGGACTAGCGGGAGAGAGACCCAGTACTTC.

The chain combines TRBV5-4 with TRBJ2-7; a weak D match, TRBD1 (6 bases). Germline lookup yields CDR1 SGHNT and CDR2 YYREEE (reference sequence). This CDR3 comprises 13 residues. The ends were cut back, 4 bases at V and 3 bases at J, with 11 bases in the middle. The chain's CDR3 is CASSPGHVYEQYF. Written as DNA, the CDR3 is TGTGCCAGCAGCCCGGGACACGTCTACGAGCAGTACTTC.

The CDR3 is CASSPNGTGSYEQYF. Written as DNA, the CDR3 is TGTGCCAGCAGCCCCAACGGGACAGGGTCCTACGAGCAGTACTTC. V and J are TRBV7-9 and TRBJ2-7, with 9 bases lining up with TRBD1. Germline-derived CDR1 and CDR2 are SEHNR and FQNEAQ (reference sequence). This CDR3 comprises 15 residues. V gave up 5 bases and J gave up 1 base; unmatched junction bases: 6. Supplemented by reference TRBV7-9 and TRBJ2-7, the full variable domain reads DTGVSQNPRHKITKRGQNVTFRCDPISEHNRLYWYRQTLGQGPEFLTYFQNEAQLEKSRLLSDRFSAERPKGSFSTLEIQRTEQGDSAMYLCASSPNGTGSYEQYFGPGTRLTVT.